The 30 T cell receptor beta chains below were found in one sample sequenced in a study of response to subunit inactivated influenza vaccine. From the RT-PCR reads, TCRdb called clonotypes with MiXCR, one entry per CDR3 protein. The table shows 700,000 to 800,000 distinct CDR3 sequences, with approximately 18% occurring only once. The material sequenced was PBMCs from blood, taken about 5 days after vaccination. The origin of the receptors is a man aged 45 to 65 who received an inactivated influenza vaccine.

The gene calls are TRBV6-5 and TRBJ2-7; possibly TRBD2 for D (5 bases). CDR3 size: 17 residues. V lost 6 bases and J 3 bases, leaving 24 bases between the germline ends. Germline CDR1 is MNHEY and CDR2 is SVGAGI. CDR3 bases: TGTGCCAGCAGCTTAAACCCAACGGGGAGTACCAACTACGAGCAGTACTTC. This translates into CASSLNPTGSTNYEQYF.

This clonotype was found a few times. V gene TRBV27 combines with J gene TRBJ2-2, with D maybe TRBD2 (6 bases). Germline values: CDR1 MNHEY, CDR2 SMNVEV (reference sequence). CDR3 size: 14 residues. Trimming took off 7 bases at V and 6 bases at J, with 15 bases between the two ends. The chain's CDR3 is CASTRTRESGELFF. Written as DNA, the CDR3 is TGTGCCAGCACCCGCACCCGGGAGTCCGGGGAGCTGTTTTTT.

This clonotype was detected only a few times. V and J are TRBV6-1 and TRBJ1-5, with D hard to call. The CDR3 spans 15 residues. Trimming stripped 7 bases from V and 0 bases from J, with 13 bases between. Germline V CDR1 and CDR2: MNHNS, SASEGT. CDR3 sequence: CASKVFADSNQPQHF. DNA for the CDR3: TGTGCCAGCAAGGTTTTTGCGGATAGCAATCAGCCCCAGCATTTT.

This chain joins TRBV5-5 and TRBJ1-5; D unresolved. Per germline, CDR1 SGHKS and CDR2 YYEKEE (reference sequence). The V end lost 0 bases, the J end lost 2 bases, and 9 bases lay between the germline ends. The CDR3 contains 15 residues. The CDR3 spells CASSLGRWGNQPQHF. CDR3 in DNA: TGTGCCAGCAGCTTGGGCAGATGGGGCAATCAGCCCCAGCATTTT.

This clonotype was recorded many times. A junction end diverges from the germline sequence, so it may reflect a read error. This rearrangement joins TRBV5-1 to TRBJ2-7; 8 bases are a match to TRBD2. Germline CDR1 SGHRS, CDR2 YFSETQ. This CDR3 region has 15 residues. The CDR3 DNA reads TGTGCCAGCAGCTTAGCGGCGGGAGGTACCTACGAGCAGTACTTC. Translating gives CASSLAAGGTYEQYF.

This clonotype has more than one count but fewer than ten. This chain joins TRBV7-2 and TRBJ2-5; D is ambiguous. The CDR3 spans 15 residues. Germline assignment: CDR1 SGHTA and CDR2 FQGNSA. V lost 1 base to trimming and J lost 4 bases, with 13 bases between them. This chain's CDR3 is CASSLVSPVSETQYF. CDR3 DNA sequence: TGTGCCAGCAGCTTAGTGTCTCCAGTTTCAGAGACCCAGTACTTC.

This clonotype was picked up a small number of times. The rearrangement links TRBV11-2 to TRBJ1-6; D remains unclear. Germline CDR1 reads SGHAT; CDR2 reads FQNNGV. The V gene lost 3 bases and the J gene lost 5 bases, with 8 bases spanning the gap. CDR3 size: 14 residues. CDR3 amino acids: CASSFQSDNSPLHF. CDR3 DNA sequence: TGTGCCAGCAGCTTCCAGAGTGATAATTCACCCCTCCACTTT. The full variable domain, completed using reference TRBV11-2 and TRBJ1-6, is EAGVAQSPRYKIIEKRQSVAFWCNPISGHATLYWYQQILGQGPKLLIQFQNNGVVDDSQLPKDRFSAERLKGVDSTLKIQPAKLEDSAVYLCASSFQSDNSPLHFGNGTRLTVT.

The V call is TRBV5-1, the J call TRBJ2-3, with TRBD2 matching over 12 bases. This CDR3 spans 18 amino acids. After removal of 1 base from V and 1 base from J, the junction contained 7 bases not matched to a gene. From germline, CDR1 is SGHRS and CDR2 YFSETQ. The CDR3 coding sequence is TGCGCCAGCAGCTTGAGTCTTCTAGCGGGAGGGCGCACAGATACGCAGTATTTT. It translates to CASSLSLLAGGRTDTQYF.

This clonotype was detected only a few times. The chain couples TRBV6-5 to TRBJ2-2; D is unresolved. CDR3 length: 12 amino acids. The germline V and J ends were trimmed by 6 bases and 5 bases, with 7 bases remaining between them. Germline values: CDR1 MNHEY, CDR2 SVGAGI. The CDR3 sequence is CASSALTGELFF. DNA of the CDR3: TGTGCCAGCAGCGCCTTGACCGGGGAGCTGTTTTTT.

The V gene is TRBV5-1, the J gene TRBJ2-1; no definite D call. Trimming stripped 0 bases from V and 3 bases from J, with 10 bases between. CDR3 length: 15 residues. The germline CDR1 and CDR2 sequences are SGHRS and YFSETQ. CDR3 in amino acids: CASSLVGEFYNEQFF. CDR3 nucleotide sequence: TGCGCCAGCAGCTTGGTTGGGGAATTCTACAATGAGCAGTTCTTC.

J is TRBJ1-6 and V is TRBV25-1; D uncertain. Germline assignment: CDR1 MGHDK and CDR2 SYGVNS. The CDR3 runs 14 residues. Trimming took off 5 bases at V and 6 bases at J, with 11 bases between the two ends. The DNA for the CDR3 is TGTGCCAGCAGTTTTATGGGAGTTAATTCACCCCTCCACTTT. Translation: CASSFMGVNSPLHF.

This clonotype came up a few times. This chain joins TRBV20-1 and TRBJ2-6, with unresolved D. The CDR3 consists of 14 residues. CDR1 is DFQATT, CDR2 SNEGSKA, per germline (reference sequence). V lost 7 bases to trimming and J lost 0 bases, with 10 bases between them. For the CDR3, the DNA is TGCAGTGTTTTACTCGTCTCTGGGGCCAACGTCCTGACTTTC. It encodes CSVLLVSGANVLTF.

The V gene is TRBV20-1, the J gene TRBJ2-2; D ambiguous. Germline-derived CDR1 and CDR2 are DFQATT and SNEGSKA (reference sequence). The CDR3 length is 13 residues. V lost 3 bases and J lost 0, with 5 bases in between. The CDR3 sequence is CSASRTNTGELFF. The DNA of the CDR3 is TGCAGTGCTAGTAGAACGAACACCGGGGAGCTGTTTTTT.

The sample holds a few counts of this clonotype. The rearrangement links TRBV6-1 to TRBJ1-4; no firm D call. The CDR3 loop spans 13 amino acids. Looked up from germline, CDR1 is MNHNS and CDR2 is SASEGT. Trimming left V 5 bases short and J 4 bases short, with 8 bases between. The CDR3 sequence: CASSIVLNEKLFF. Here the CDR3 DNA reads TGTGCCAGCAGTATCGTCCTTAATGAAAAACTGTTTTTT.

At least ten counts were recorded for this clonotype. The chain links TRBV24-1 to TRBJ2-3; no firm D call. The CDR3 is made up of 13 amino acids. V lost 3 bases and J 6 bases, leaving 9 bases between the germline ends. Germline V lookup: CDR1 KGHDR, CDR2 SFDVKD. This CDR3 reads CATSDPNGDTQYF. The CDR3 DNA is TGTGCCACCAGTGATCCGAACGGTGATACGCAGTATTTT.

V usage is TRBV20-1 and J usage is TRBJ2-5; D gene unclear. In germline, CDR1 is DFQATT, CDR2 SNEGSKA (reference sequence). The length of the CDR3 is 14 residues. The V gene lost 0 bases and the J gene lost 2 bases, with 10 bases spanning the gap. The DNA of the CDR3 is TGCAGTGCTAGAGATCGAAGGGCACAAGAGACCCAGTACTTC. Amino acid sequence: CSARDRRAQETQYF.

V usage is TRBV6-5 and J usage is TRBJ2-5; D may be TRBD2 (5 bases). The CDR3 spans 15 residues. Germline loops: CDR1 MNHEY, CDR2 SVGAGI. Trimming removed 0 bases from V and 1 base from J, with 9 bases in between. The CDR3, as DNA: TGTGCCAGCAGTTACTCAGGCCTAGCCCAAGAGACCCAGTACTTC. Translation: CASSYSGLAQETQYF.

As concerns this clonotype: One end of the junction does not line up with germline, which may come from a read error. The chain couples TRBV12-3 or TRBV12-4 to TRBJ1-1; 7 positions match TRBD1. The CDR3 loop spans 14 amino acids. The CDR3 nucleotides are TGTGCCAGCAGTTTCTCAGGGGGTAACACTGAAGCTTCCTTT. Translating gives CASSFSGGNTEASF.

This clonotype was observed a handful of times. The rearrangement links TRBV25-1 to TRBJ2-2, with 9 bases fitting TRBD1. The CDR3 loop spans 13 amino acids. Germline V gives CDR1 MGHDK, CDR2 SYGVNS. The trim removed 6 bases at V and 9 bases at J, leaving 5 bases unmatched. The CDR3 loop reads CASRQGASRELFF. In DNA, the CDR3 is TGTGCCAGCAGACAGGGGGCTAGCCGGGAGCTGTTTTTT.

The chain couples TRBV27 to TRBJ1-5; D unresolved. V lost 0 bases and J lost 7, with 7 bases in between. Germline V gene lookup returns CDR1 MNHEY and CDR2 SMNVEV (reference sequence). The CDR3 is 13 residues long. Here the CDR3 reads CASSLSQTQPQHF. In DNA form, the CDR3 reads TGTGCCAGCAGTTTATCGCAGACGCAGCCCCAGCATTTT.

This clonotype was detected a few times. A read error may be the cause here, since a much bigger clone is one base away. The V gene is TRBV7-3, the J gene TRBJ2-1; TRBD2 agrees at 12 bases. The germline V gene has CDR1 SGHTA and CDR2 FQGTGA. V was clipped by 5 bases and J by 6 bases; unmatched bases: 5. The CDR3 consists of 15 residues. CDR3 protein: CASSTTSGSGNEQFF. The CDR3 region has the DNA TGTGCCAGCAGCACGACTAGCGGGAGCGGCAATGAGCAGTTCTTC.

The rearrangement uses TRBV6-5 and TRBJ2-7; a possible D gene is TRBD1 (5 bases). Trimming took off 2 bases at V and 0 bases at J, with 11 bases between the two ends. In germline, CDR1 is MNHEY, CDR2 SVGAGI. The CDR3 is 15 residues long. The CDR3 region has the DNA TGTGCCAGCAGTTACGGTAGGGGCTTCTCCTACGAGCAGTACTTC. Its translation is CASSYGRGFSYEQYF.

This clonotype was seen only a few times. The rearrangement joins TRBV7-9 to TRBJ1-6; no definite D call. Trimming removed 1 base from V and 10 bases from J, with 8 bases in between. This CDR3 spans 13 amino acids. From germline, CDR1 is SEHNR and CDR2 FQNEAQ (reference sequence). The CDR3 DNA reads as TGTGCCAGCAGCTTAGGATTGCAATCACCCCTCCACTTT. Translation gives CASSLGLQSPLHF. The full variable domain, completed using reference TRBV7-9 and TRBJ1-6, is DTGVSQNPRHKITKRGQNVTFRCDPISEHNRLYWYRQTLGQGPEFLTYFQNEAQLEKSRLLSDRFSAERPKGSFSTLEIQRTEQGDSAMYLCASSLGLQSPLHFGNGTRLTVT.

This clonotype turned up a few times. The chain combines TRBV7-2 with TRBJ2-7, with 10 bases lining up with TRBD2. V lost 9 bases to trimming and J lost 4 bases; unmatched junction nucleotides: 6. The CDR3 totals 13 residues. Germline CDR1 reads SGHTA; CDR2 reads FQGNSA. DNA of the CDR3: TGTGCCAGTAACCCGGGACTAGCGTACGAGCAGTACTTC. This encodes CASNPGLAYEQYF.

A few counts support this clonotype. The chain uses TRBV12-3 or TRBV12-4 and TRBJ2-7; the match to TRBD2 covers 12 bases. V dropped 5 bases and J dropped 2; count of bases not matched to a gene: 7. The CDR3 loop spans 16 amino acids. The CDR3 bases are TGTGCCAGCAGTGTCTCGTCTAGCGGGGGGGCCTACGAGCAGTACTTC. It translates to CASSVSSSGGAYEQYF.

The gene calls are TRBV4-3 and TRBJ2-5, with D possibly TRBD2 on 6 matching bases. V lost 0 bases to trimming and J lost 2 bases, with 13 bases between them. Germline values: CDR1 LGHNA, CDR2 YSLEER. The CDR3 has 16 residues. This chain's CDR3 is CASSQELARSQETQYF. CDR3 DNA sequence: TGCGCCAGCAGCCAAGAGCTAGCGAGATCGCAAGAGACCCAGTACTTC.

This clonotype came up a few times. The CDR3 nucleotides read TGTGCCAGCAGTACCCCCGGCAGGGGGGGATACAATGAGCAGTTCTTC. Translation gives CASSTPGRGGYNEQFF. The chain links TRBV6-2 or TRBV6-3 to TRBJ2-1; D could derive from TRBD1 or TRBD2 (7 bases each). The germline V and J ends were trimmed by 5 bases and 4 bases, with 18 bases remaining between them. Germline values: CDR1 MNHEY, CDR2 SVGEGT. The CDR3 spans 16 residues.

This clonotype was detected only a few times. This sequence joins TRBV29-1 and TRBJ2-1; 8 bases agree with TRBD2. The CDR3 consists of 14 residues. Unmatched junction bases numbered 13, after V lost 7 bases and J lost 8 bases. Looked up from germline, CDR1 is SQVTM and CDR2 is ANQGSEA. The CDR3 DNA follows: TGCAGCGCCGACCCGAGCGGGAGTAGCTATGAGCAGTTCTTC. This gives the protein CSADPSGSSYEQFF.

The CDR3: CSALRTSGSYEQYF. Written as DNA, the CDR3 is TGCAGTGCCCTGAGGACTAGCGGCTCCTACGAGCAGTACTTC. V is TRBV20-1 and J is TRBJ2-7; 10 nucleotides line up with TRBD2. After removal of 6 bases from V and 0 bases from J, the junction contained 5 bases not matched to a gene. The CDR3 length is 14 residues. CDR1 and CDR2 from the germline V gene are DFQATT and SNEGSKA (reference sequence).

This clonotype was counted only a few times. Here the CDR3 reads CSARDLAGQGASYEQYF. The CDR3 DNA follows: TGCAGTGCTAGAGATCTCGCCGGACAGGGGGCCTCCTACGAGCAGTACTTC. V and J are TRBV20-1 and TRBJ2-7; 11 bases are a match to TRBD1. The trim removed 0 bases at V and 0 bases at J, leaving 7 bases unmatched. The germline V gene encodes CDR1 DFQATT and CDR2 SNEGSKA (reference sequence). The length of the CDR3 is 17 residues.